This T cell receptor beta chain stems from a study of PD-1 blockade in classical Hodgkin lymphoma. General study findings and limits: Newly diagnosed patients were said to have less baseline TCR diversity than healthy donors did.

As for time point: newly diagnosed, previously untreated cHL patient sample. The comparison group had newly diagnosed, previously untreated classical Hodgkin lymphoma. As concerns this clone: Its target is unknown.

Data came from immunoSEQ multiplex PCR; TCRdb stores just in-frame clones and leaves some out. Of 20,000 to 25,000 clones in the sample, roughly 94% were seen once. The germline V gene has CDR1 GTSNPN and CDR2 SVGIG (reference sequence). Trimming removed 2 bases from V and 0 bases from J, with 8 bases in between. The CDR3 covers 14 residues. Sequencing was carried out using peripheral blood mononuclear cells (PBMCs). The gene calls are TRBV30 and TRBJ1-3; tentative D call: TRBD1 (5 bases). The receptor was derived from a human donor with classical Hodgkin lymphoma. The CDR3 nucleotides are TGTGCCTGGAGTATCGACAGCTCTGGAAACACCATATATTTT. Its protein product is CAWSIDSSGNTIYF.